This T cell receptor beta chain came from a study of shared clonotypes between healthy human individuals. The CDR3 is made up of 12 amino acids. Trimming shortened V by 5 bases and J by 2 bases, and 5 bases separated the two germline ends. CDR1 and CDR2 (germline): MDHEN, SYDVKM. Study-level findings and limits: An anticipated effect of sequencing depth on clonotype sharing among donors was recognized.

This clone was counted a single time. Its target is not known. At the DNA level, this CDR3 is encoded by other sequences in the same sample as well. Deep-level settings were used for running the assay. Clones were sequenced by immunoSEQ multiplex PCR, and TCRdb holds only the in-frame ones, with some missing. Altogether approximately 620,000 clones are present, less than 98% being singletons, with the ten largest covering less than 0.065%. This chain connects TRBV28 to TRBJ2-3, with D unclear. The TCR was taken from a woman aged 25 to 39 in good health. Specimen: naive CD4+ T cells sorted from blood. Subset indicated: CD45RA+ positively selected. The CDR3 spells CASSTYTDTQYF. In DNA form, the CDR3 reads TGTGCCAGCAGTACCTACACAGATACGCAGTATTTT.